The next 9 T cell receptor beta chains were all read from a single sample in a study of human T cells and chemical hapten exposure. Time point: patch test 1, 2 weeks after DPC sensitization. The treatment denotes: therapeutic diphenylcyclopropenone sensitization with weekly scalp DPC. TCRdb itself ran the RACE reads through MiXCR, one entry per CDR3 protein. Counted here are about 360,000 distinct CDR3 sequences, approximately 6.3% occurring once; the ten biggest clones make up roughly 7.9%. The sample consisted of whole blood, taken in connection with sensitization to the hapten diphenylcyclopropenone (DPC). Receptors were obtained from a woman between 18 and 30 years old with alopecia areata. Some clones in this sample may be carry-over from other donors' samples.

A few counts support this clonotype. The V and J genes are TRBV20-1 and TRBJ2-6; perhaps D is TRBD1 or TRBD2 (6 bases each). Trimming shortened V by 5 bases and J by 0 bases, and 17 bases separated the two germline ends. This CDR3 contains 17 residues. Germline values: CDR1 DFQATT, CDR2 SNEGSKA (reference sequence). The CDR3 spells CSAGGIRGRSGANVLTF. Here the CDR3 DNA reads TGCAGTGCTGGCGGGATCAGGGGCCGCTCTGGGGCCAACGTCCTGACTTTC.

This rearrangement joins TRBV2 to TRBJ2-3; 7 positions agree with TRBD1. CDR3 length: 14 amino acids. J was trimmed by 6 bases and V by 6 bases; bases with no gene match: 9. Germline CDR1 is SNHLY and CDR2 is FYNNEI. The CDR3 region is CASRTGTVADTQYF. Here the CDR3 DNA reads TGTGCCAGCAGAACCGGGACAGTCGCGGATACGCAGTATTTT.

This clonotype was found a few times. This chain links TRBV5-1 with TRBJ1-5, with a possible D match to TRBD1 (5 bases). CDR1 is SGHRS and CDR2 is YFSETQ in the germline V gene. The CDR3 sequence is 13 residues long. Trimming shortened V by 5 bases and J by 9 bases, and 15 bases separated the two germline ends. The CDR3 nucleotides read TGCGCCAGCAGTTTTGACAGCCGGGGGCCCCAGCATTTT. Protein sequence: CASSFDSRGPQHF.

The CDR3 DNA sequence: TGTGCCAGTAGCGGACAGTCTACTTCACCCCTCCACTTT. Translated: CASSGQSTSPLHF. The rearrangement uses TRBV19 and TRBJ1-6, with a weak D call TRBD1 (6 bases). Germline lookup yields CDR1 LNHDA and CDR2 SQIVND (reference sequence). Trimming pared 6 bases from V and 9 bases from J, leaving 12 bases between. The CDR3 runs 13 residues.

This clonotype was seen once. The genes are TRBV6-5 and TRBJ1-2, with 7 bases identical to TRBD1. The germline gives CDR1 MNHEY, CDR2 SVGAGI. The CDR3 totals 16 residues. V was clipped by 2 bases and J by 2 bases; unmatched bases: 8. This CDR3 is CASSYKGDSRNYGYTF. CDR3 coding DNA: TGTGCCAGCAGTTACAAAGGGGACAGCCGAAACTATGGCTACACCTTC.

This clonotype came up a few times. The V gene is TRBV15, the J gene TRBJ2-5; D is uncertain. The CDR3 is 12 residues long. In germline, CDR1 is LNHNV, CDR2 YYDKDF (reference sequence). Trimming cost V 1 base and J 5 bases, with 5 bases left between them. The CDR3 reads CATSRVSETQYF. CDR3 in DNA: TGTGCCACCAGCAGAGTAAGCGAGACCCAGTACTTC. The whole variable domain, filled in from reference TRBV15 and TRBJ2-5, reads DAMVIQNPRYQVTQFGKPVTLSCSQTLNHNVMYWYQQKSSQAPKLLFHYYDKDFNNEADTPDNFQSRRPNTSFCFLDIRSPGLGDTAMYLCATSRVSETQYFGPGTRLLVL.

The table lists this clonotype with many counts. The V call is TRBV7-9, the J call TRBJ2-4; D not resolved. Germline V gene lookup returns CDR1 SEHNR and CDR2 FQNEAQ (reference sequence). V shed 5 bases and J shed 7 bases, with 12 bases lying between them. This CDR3 has 13 amino acids. CDR3 nucleotide sequence: TGTGCCAGCAGCCCCGGAGTTGGCAACATTCAGTACTTC. Its translation is CASSPGVGNIQYF.

The rearrangement links TRBV6-2 or TRBV6-3 to TRBJ1-5, with 7 bases aligning to TRBD1. Germline V gene data show CDR1 as MNHEY and CDR2 as SVGEGT. V lost 5 bases to trimming and J lost 1 base; unmatched junction nucleotides: 5. CDR3 size: 15 residues. CDR3 sequence reads: CASSMGQQSNQPQHF. In DNA form, the CDR3 reads TGTGCCAGCAGTATGGGACAGCAGAGCAATCAGCCCCAGCATTTT.

The rearrangement uses TRBV18 and TRBJ1-5; D gene unclear. V gave up 0 bases and J gave up 5 bases, with 8 bases separating them. The CDR3 extends over 14 amino acids. CDR1 is KGHSH, CDR2 LQKENI, per germline. CDR3 nucleotides: TGTGCCAGCTCACCACCGGACCAGGATCAGCCCCAGCATTTT. It specifies CASSPPDQDQPQHF. Combining the CDR3 with reference TRBV18 and TRBJ1-5 gives the whole variable domain NAGVMQNPRHLVRRRGQEARLRCSPMKGHSHVYWYRQLPEEGLKFMVYLQKENIIDESGMPKERFSAEFPKEGPSILRIQQVVRGDSAAYFCASSPPDQDQPQHFGDGTRLSIL.